The next 27 T cell receptor beta chains were all read from a single sample in a study of PD-1 blockade in classical Hodgkin lymphoma. The time point denotes: newly diagnosed, previously untreated cHL patient sample. Clones were sequenced by immunoSEQ multiplex PCR, and TCRdb holds only the in-frame ones, with some missing. The profile shows 15,000 to 20,000 clones, approximately 92% of them singletons. Sequencing was performed on peripheral blood mononuclear cells (PBMCs). The receptors come from a human donor with classical Hodgkin lymphoma.

In its sample, this clone was seen once. The V call is TRBV25-1, the J call TRBJ2-1, with D tentatively TRBD2 (5 bases). Germline V gene data show CDR1 as MGHDK and CDR2 as SYGVNS. Trimming pared 7 bases from V and 2 bases from J, leaving 21 bases between. This CDR3 has 17 amino acids. DNA of the CDR3: TGTGCCAGCAATGACCATTCCCTTGGCGGGCCCTACAATGAGCAGTTCTTC. Translation gives CASNDHSLGGPYNEQFF.

The table lists this clone with a count of one. The chain is built from TRBV4-1 and TRBJ1-5; no reliable D call. Trimming took off 0 bases at V and 6 bases at J, with 6 bases between the two ends. Germline CDR1 reads MGHRA; CDR2 reads YSYEKL. This CDR3 has 13 residues. The CDR3 spells CASSQDEGQPQHF. CDR3 in DNA: TGCGCCAGCAGCCAAGATGAGGGTCAGCCCCAGCATTTT.

The rearrangement uses TRBV5-4 and TRBJ2-7; D remains unclear. Trimming cost V 6 bases and J 2 bases, with 18 bases left between them. Germline V gives CDR1 SGHNT, CDR2 YYREEE (reference sequence). The CDR3 is 15 amino acids. CDR3 in DNA: TGTGCCAGCACTTTGGACCTCCAAACCACCTACGAGCAGTACTTC. Protein: CASTLDLQTTYEQYF.

The V gene is TRBV7-9, the J gene TRBJ1-1; 11 positions match TRBD1. V lost 1 base to trimming and J lost 5 bases; unmatched junction nucleotides: 6. CDR3 length: 16 amino acids. From germline, CDR1 is SEHNR and CDR2 FQNEAQ (reference sequence). The CDR3 loop reads CASSLGTGGGFTEAFF. The CDR3 DNA follows: TGTGCCAGCAGCTTAGGGACAGGGGGCGGTTTTACTGAAGCTTTCTTT. Full variable domain (remainder filled in from reference TRBV7-9 and TRBJ1-1): DTGVSQNPRHKITKRGQNVTFRCDPISEHNRLYWYRQTLGQGPEFLTYFQNEAQLEKSRLLSDRFSAERPKGSFSTLEIQRTEQGDSAMYLCASSLGTGGGFTEAFFGQGTRLTVV.

The chain uses TRBV25-1 and TRBJ1-5; 8 bases fit TRBD1. CDR1 MGHDK and CDR2 SYGVNS come from the germline V gene. Trimming at V came to 6 bases and at J to 4 bases, leaving 5 bases not matched to a gene. The CDR3 totals 14 residues. The CDR3 protein is CASSNGQGNQPQHF. CDR3 nucleotides: TGTGCCAGCAGCAACGGACAGGGTAATCAGCCCCAGCATTTT.

The chain carries TRBV13 and TRBJ2-7; TRBD1 is a possible D gene (7 bases). The CDR3 totals 16 residues. The germline CDR1 and CDR2 sequences are PRHDT and FYEKMQ (reference sequence). The V end was cut by 5 bases, the J end by 5 bases, with 22 bases between. This CDR3 reads CASSQRTYRGGHEQYF. DNA for the CDR3: TGTGCCAGCAGCCAAAGAACTTACAGGGGAGGCCACGAGCAGTACTTC.

The CDR3 nucleotides read TGTGCCTGGAGTGTGAGCGATGAGCAGTTCTTC. It specifies CAWSVSDEQFF. The chain has TRBV30 and TRBJ2-1, with D unresolved. Germline loops: CDR1 GTSNPN, CDR2 SVGIG (reference sequence). The CDR3 is 11 amino acids. V lost 0 bases, J lost 8 bases, and 5 bases lay in between.

The V and J genes are TRBV11-3 and TRBJ2-1; D not resolved. Germline V gene sequence: CDR1 SGHNT, CDR2 YENEEA. This CDR3 is built from 14 residues. The germline V and J ends were trimmed by 5 bases and 2 bases, with 10 bases remaining between them. The CDR3 DNA is TGTGCCAGCAGCGATAGGGCCACCTACAATGAGCAGTTCTTC. This codes for CASSDRATYNEQFF.

The rearrangement uses TRBV25-1 and TRBJ2-2, with D perhaps matching TRBD1 (6 bases). The V gene lost 4 bases and the J gene lost 6 bases, with 15 bases spanning the gap. This CDR3 region has 15 residues. Germline assignment: CDR1 MGHDK and CDR2 SYGVNS. This CDR3 reads CASSVERGKSGELFF. CDR3 DNA: TGTGCCAGCAGTGTAGAAAGGGGGAAGTCCGGGGAGCTGTTTTTT. Full variable domain (missing parts from reference TRBV25-1 and TRBJ2-2): EADIYQTPRYLVIGTGKKITLECSQTMGHDKMYWYQQDPGMELHLIHYSYGVNSTEKGDLSSESTVSRIRTEHFPLTLESARPSHTSQYLCASSVERGKSGELFFGEGSRLTVL.

DNA for the CDR3: TGCGCCAGCAGCTCGAGCTCCTACGAGCAGTACTTC. It is translated as CASSSSSYEQYF. The chain is built from TRBV5-1 and TRBJ2-7; D remains unclear. Per germline, CDR1 SGHRS and CDR2 YFSETQ. The CDR3 is 12 residues long. Trimming removed 3 bases from V and 0 bases from J, with 4 bases in between.

The chain has TRBV7-2 and TRBJ2-7; 9 bases map to TRBD1. The CDR3 contains 15 residues. Per germline, CDR1 SGHTA and CDR2 FQGNSA. J was trimmed by 7 bases and V by 7 bases; bases with no gene match: 14. CDR3 nucleotide sequence: TGTGCCAGCACCCAGGTGGTGGGACAGGGAGGAGAGCAGTACTTC. Protein product: CASTQVVGQGGEQYF.

This chain connects TRBV4-1 to TRBJ2-1; 8 nucleotides line up with TRBD2. Trimming removed 2 bases from V and 5 bases from J; junction bases left unmatched: 8. Per the germline V gene, CDR1 is MGHRA and CDR2 is YSYEKL. The CDR3 runs 16 residues. The CDR3 DNA sequence: TGCGCCAGCAGCCAACCGAGAGCGGGGGTTAACAATGAGCAGTTCTTC. This translates into CASSQPRAGVNNEQFF.

The chain links TRBV15 to TRBJ2-7, with 9 bases matching TRBD1. Losses at the gene ends were 0 bases for V and 0 bases for J; bases not matched to a gene: 6. The CDR3 loop spans 17 amino acids. Germline CDR1 LNHNV, CDR2 YYDKDF (reference sequence). The CDR3 protein is CATSRDLDRGYSYEQYF. The CDR3 coding sequence is TGTGCCACCAGCAGAGATTTAGACAGGGGGTACTCCTACGAGCAGTACTTC.

The CDR3 here is CASSEARAGAGQPQHF. CDR3 in DNA: TGTGCCAGCAGTGAAGCGAGGGCAGGGGCGGGTCAGCCCCAGCATTTT. J is TRBJ1-5 and V is TRBV6-1; D is perhaps TRBD1 (6 bases). V lost 0 bases and J 6 bases, leaving 15 bases between the germline ends. The V gene's germline CDR1 is MNHNS and CDR2 SASEGT. The CDR3 is 16 residues long.

The count of this clone is one. This chain connects TRBV4-1 to TRBJ2-3; no definite D call. The CDR3 totals 16 residues. Trimming took 1 base from V and 2 from J, leaving 13 bases between them. Looked up from germline, CDR1 is MGHRA and CDR2 is YSYEKL. In nucleotides, the CDR3 is TGCGCCAGCAGCCAAGTTAATCTCGTTACCACAGATACGCAGTATTTT. Amino acids: CASSQVNLVTTDTQYF.

The V and J genes are TRBV25-1 and TRBJ1-1; D is ambiguous. The germline V and J ends were trimmed by 1 base and 5 bases, with 11 bases remaining between them. Per the germline V gene, CDR1 is MGHDK and CDR2 is SYGVNS. The CDR3 spans 14 residues. CDR3 loop: CASSELALGTEAFF. As DNA, the CDR3 is TGTGCCAGCAGTGAATTAGCCCTGGGAACTGAAGCTTTCTTT.

The chain has TRBV18 and TRBJ1-4; D remains ambiguous. Germline CDR1 and CDR2: KGHSH and LQKENI. This CDR3 contains 15 residues. Trimming left V 1 base short and J 2 bases short, with 8 bases between. In DNA, the CDR3 is TGTGCCAGCTCACCACAGGGTTTCACTAATGAAAAACTGTTTTTT. Translation: CASSPQGFTNEKLFF.

This chain uses TRBV21-1 with TRBJ2-7; TRBD1 is taken as the D call from the table, unchecked against the DNA. TRBV21-1 is a listed pseudogene. The CDR3 consists of 14 residues. CDR3 sequence: CASSKDRGTYEQYF. CDR3 coding DNA: TGTGCCAGCAGCAAAGACAGGGGGACCTACGAGCAGTACTTC.

This chain links TRBV25-1 with TRBJ1-2; 8 positions match TRBD1. V lost 1 base to trimming and J lost 6 bases; unmatched junction nucleotides: 7. This CDR3 contains 15 residues. The germline CDR1 and CDR2 sequences are MGHDK and SYGVNS. The CDR3 nucleotides are TGTGCCAGCAGTGAATCGTTTCGACAGGGGCATGGCTACACCTTC. Residues: CASSESFRQGHGYTF.

CDR3 amino acids: CASSESKGGPTNEKLFF. CDR3 DNA: TGTGCCAGCAGTGAAAGTAAGGGGGGTCCAACTAATGAAAAACTGTTTTTT. The chain employs TRBV25-1 and TRBJ1-4; perhaps TRBD1 as D (6 bases). CDR3 length: 17 residues. V shed 2 bases and J shed 0 bases, with 13 bases lying between them. Germline V lookup: CDR1 MGHDK, CDR2 SYGVNS.

This chain links TRBV12-5 with TRBJ2-2; 8 positions agree with TRBD1. The CDR3 contains 14 residues. CDR1 and CDR2 (germline): LGHNT, FRNRAP. The V segment lost 6 bases and the J segment 5 bases; nucleotides outside the gene matches: 5. The CDR3 DNA reads as TGTGCTAGTGGAACAGGGGGGTGGACCGGGGAGCTGTTTTTT. Translating gives CASGTGGWTGELFF.

The rearrangement joins TRBV15 to TRBJ2-2; 10 bases agree with TRBD1. The germline CDR1 and CDR2 sequences are LNHNV and YYDKDF (reference sequence). The CDR3 covers 15 residues. V gave up 5 bases and J gave up 5 bases; unmatched junction bases: 5. The DNA for the CDR3 is TGTGCCACCAGCCCCGGGACAGGGGTTACCGGGGAGCTGTTTTTT. Residues: CATSPGTGVTGELFF.

V and J are TRBV27 and TRBJ2-7; D is ambiguous. The CDR3 totals 11 residues. Per the germline V gene, CDR1 is MNHEY and CDR2 is SMNVEV (reference sequence). Trimming shortened V by 5 bases and J by 2 bases, and 4 bases separated the two germline ends. CDR3 bases: TGTGCCAGCAGTACTACCTACGAGCAGTACTTC. Translating it yields CASSTTYEQYF.

The chain recombines TRBV5-1 with TRBJ2-1; D not resolved. The ends were cut back, 0 bases at V and 7 bases at J, with 23 bases in the middle. The CDR3 runs 18 residues. CDR1 and CDR2 (germline): SGHRS, YFSETQ. For the CDR3, the DNA is TGCGCCAGCAGCTTGGGGCCAAGCTTGCAACCCAAGAAGAATGAGCAGTTCTTC. It yields the protein CASSLGPSLQPKKNEQFF.

The rearrangement joins TRBV27 to TRBJ2-7, with TRBD1 matching 7 bases. J lost 6 bases, V lost 5 bases, and 4 bases had no gene match. CDR3 length equals 12 residues. Germline values: CDR1 MNHEY, CDR2 SMNVEV (reference sequence). The CDR3 DNA is TGTGCCAGCAGTACAGACAGGGCCGAGCAGTACTTC. It encodes CASSTDRAEQYF.

The CDR3 DNA sequence: TGCACCAGCAGCCGAAGGGGAGGGGGCGAGACTGAAGCTTTCTTT. Its translation: CTSSRRGGGETEAFF. V usage is TRBV1 and J usage is TRBJ1-1. TRBV1 corresponds to a pseudogene. CDR3 size: 15 residues.

This clone was found a few times. The rearrangement links TRBV10-1 to TRBJ2-3; D gene uncertain. V lost 2 bases and J 3 bases, leaving 9 bases between the germline ends. Germline assignment: CDR1 WNHNN and CDR2 SYGVQD (reference sequence). The CDR3 covers 14 residues. The CDR3 is CASSEDGVTDTQYF. DNA of the CDR3: TGCGCCAGCAGTGAGGACGGCGTTACAGATACGCAGTATTTT.